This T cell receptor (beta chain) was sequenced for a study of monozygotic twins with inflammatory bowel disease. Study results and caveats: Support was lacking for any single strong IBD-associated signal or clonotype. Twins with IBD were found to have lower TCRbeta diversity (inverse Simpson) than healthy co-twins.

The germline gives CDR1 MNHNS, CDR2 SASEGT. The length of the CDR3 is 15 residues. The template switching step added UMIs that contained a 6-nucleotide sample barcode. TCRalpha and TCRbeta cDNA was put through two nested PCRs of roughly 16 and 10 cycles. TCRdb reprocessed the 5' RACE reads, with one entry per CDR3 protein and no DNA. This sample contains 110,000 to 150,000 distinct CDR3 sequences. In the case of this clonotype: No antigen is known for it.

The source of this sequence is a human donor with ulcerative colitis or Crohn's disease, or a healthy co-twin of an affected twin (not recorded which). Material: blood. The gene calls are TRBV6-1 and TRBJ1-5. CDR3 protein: CASSEGRQGNQPQHF.